This T cell receptor (beta chain) was captured in a study of blood T cell repertoires in COVID-19 (dated by TCRdb to about 2020). At the level of the whole study: Collaborator samples came from the United States, Italy and Spain and covered acute and convalescent phases of COVID-19. Where HLA class I and class II types were available, the types were taken from metadata supplied by the sample provider, not from assay-based typing. The prospective study material was composed of cDNA or gDNA derived from T cells, B-cell-depleted T cells, or PBMCs. A freely available public database, intended as a resource for researchers studying the immune response to SARS-CoV-2, is where the repertoires were released. The sample metadata nearly always contained a de-identified subject ID, COVID-19 status, age in years and sex. Samples were obtained from the ongoing ImmuneRACE study (first 160 participants) and from about 1,300 subjects provided by 6 global collaborators. Deeply sampled blood TCRbeta repertoires from subjects exposed to, actively infected with, or recovered from COVID-19 were included in the dataset.

With respect to this clone: The target of this receptor is not known. No quality values exist for individual bases; no much larger clone is one base distant.

Participants in the prospective study were aged roughly 18 to 100 years, lived in about two dozen United States geographic areas, and enrolled through a virtual design. In the prospective study, participants were assigned to cohorts based on the clinical history participants reported in a screening survey and a study questionnaire. For ImmuneRACE Cohort 3, a participant was defined as recovered based on two consecutive negative NP/OP PCR tests, clearance by a healthcare professional, or resolution of symptoms. In the prospective study, whole blood, serum and a nasopharyngeal or oropharyngeal swab were collected from each participant by mobile phlebotomists. Participants in the prospective study had the option to provide additional blood draws and questionnaires over a roughly two-month period. Blood samples from the prospective study were shipped frozen or at room temperature prior to DNA extraction.

The immunoSEQ Assay, a bias-controlled multiplex PCR, was used to amplify TCRbeta CDR3 regions from genomic DNA. The original pipeline was this. The number of nucleated cells in each sample was estimated by amplification of reference gene primers within the assay. To quantify the absolute abundance of each unique TCRbeta CDR3 rearrangement, sequence reads were collapsed and filtered. For each sample, productive Simpson clonality was calculated by taking the square root of Simpson's diversity index across productive rearrangements. TCRdb retrieved this table from immuneACCESS and kept in-frame rearrangements only. Not all clones are present; in checked studies, unresolved V genes account for under half, and no reason is known for the remainder. V and J calls and clone size are given by that table; D and trimming were obtained from the DNA. The sample records hundreds of thousands of clones, about 85% of which are singletons. The ten largest clones represent approximately 18% of the sample.

Overall study results and their limits: The amount of clinical and demographic metadata varied by source and participant and was provided uncurated.

Trimming costs V 0 bases and J 8 bases, and their ends lie 16 bases apart. Taken from the germline V gene, the CDR1 and CDR2 loops are MNHEY and SVGAGI. The CDR3 covers 15 residues, taking in both the cysteine and the phenylalanine. Of all the DNA, just the CDR3 is kept, 45 bases in frame from base 1. The specimen was PBMCs or T cells enriched from blood (not recorded which). This clonotype was obtained from a man aged 35-49 years who had recovered from COVID-19. The rearranged segments are TRBV6-5 and TRBJ1-2, and the D gene may be TRBD1, 5 bases matching. The DNA reads TGTGCCAGCAGTTACTCGCGCGGGGACGACTTGGGCTACACCTTC. Its coded protein is CASSYSRGDDLGYTF.